Shown below are 9 T cell receptor beta chains from a single sample sequenced in a study of cytomegalovirus exposure and HLA in healthy donors. PCR primers comprised 60 Vbeta and 13 Jbeta primers. The table came from immunoSEQ multiplex PCR; TCRdb's copy has only in-frame clones and leaves some out. The sample includes around 150,000 clones, around four fifths of them seen just once. Sample: PBMCs. These receptors were obtained from a woman between 45 and 65 years old in good health and CMV-seronegative.

The chain carries TRBV6-5 and TRBJ1-5; the D gene is possibly TRBD1 (6 bases). The CDR3 totals 14 residues. Germline CDR1 reads MNHEY; CDR2 reads SVGAGI. V lost 6 bases and J 4 bases, leaving 13 bases between the germline ends. DNA for the CDR3: TGTGCCAGCAGCCCGACAGGAGGTAATCAGCCCCAGCATTTT. Encoded protein: CASSPTGGNQPQHF.

J is TRBJ1-6 and V is TRBV28; 10 bases match TRBD1. Per the germline V gene, CDR1 is MDHEN and CDR2 is SYDVKM. CDR3 length: 14 residues. V lost 6 bases and J lost 9; bases outside the gene matches: 5. CDR3 region: CASSPGQGGSPLHF. The CDR3 coding sequence is TGTGCCAGCAGCCCCGGACAGGGGGGTTCACCCCTCCACTTT.

The chain is built from TRBV30 and TRBJ1-4; D is unresolved. CDR3 size: 15 residues. Germline CDR1 and CDR2: GTSNPN and SVGIG (reference sequence). The V end lost 7 bases, the J end lost 0 bases, and 15 bases lay between the germline ends. In nucleotides, the CDR3 is TGTGCCTCCCGGGAGGGAAGGGCAACTAATGAAAAACTGTTTTTT. Its translation is CASREGRATNEKLFF. Filled out from reference TRBV30 and TRBJ1-4, the complete variable domain reads SQTIHQWPATLVQPVGSPLSLECTVEGTSNPNLYWYRQAAGRGLQLLFYSVGIGQISSEVPQNLSASRPQDRQFILSSKKLLLSDSGFYLCASREGRATNEKLFFGSGTQLSVL.

The rearrangement uses TRBV7-2 and TRBJ2-3, with TRBD2 matching over 13 bases. Germline V CDR1 and CDR2: SGHTA, FQGNSA. This CDR3 contains 16 residues. Unmatched junction bases numbered 8, after V lost 5 bases and J lost 6 bases. CDR3 amino acids: CASSPPTSGGADTQYF. The CDR3 DNA reads TGTGCCAGCAGCCCCCCTACTAGCGGGGGGGCCGATACGCAGTATTTT.

The V and J genes are TRBV7-2 and TRBJ2-7; maybe TRBD2 (6 bases). Per germline, CDR1 SGHTA and CDR2 FQGNSA. CDR3 length: 15 residues. V shed 5 bases and J shed 4 bases, with 18 bases lying between them. CDR3 nucleotide sequence: TGTGCCAGCAGCCCCTTCGGGGGTTCTGCGTACGAGCAGTACTTC. Translating it yields CASSPFGGSAYEQYF.

The chain couples TRBV11-2 to TRBJ2-7, with 9 positions matching TRBD1. The CDR3 runs 14 residues. J gave up 4 bases and V 3 bases, and 4 bases lay outside the gene matches. Germline V gene sequence: CDR1 SGHAT, CDR2 FQNNGV. The CDR3 loop reads CASSLGDREYEQYF. The DNA for the CDR3 is TGTGCCAGCAGCTTGGGGGACAGGGAATACGAGCAGTACTTC.

The gene calls are TRBV4-3 and TRBJ2-1; weak D call: TRBD2 (7 bases). The CDR3 is made up of 15 amino acids. Germline-derived CDR1 and CDR2 are LGHNA and YSLEER. Trimming left V 4 bases short and J 0 bases short, with 10 bases between. In DNA, the CDR3 is TGCGCCAGCAGCCCGGGGGGCAGCTCCTACAATGAGCAGTTCTTC. Its protein is CASSPGGSSYNEQFF.

The V gene is TRBV19, the J gene TRBJ2-7; TRBD2 matches at 9 bases. This CDR3 contains 13 residues. The V and J ends lost 4 bases and 7 bases, in that order; junction bases with no gene match: 5. Germline V gives CDR1 LNHDA, CDR2 SQIVND (reference sequence). The CDR3 protein is CASSSGGAGEQYF. The CDR3 DNA sequence: TGTGCCAGTAGTAGCGGGGGGGCTGGTGAGCAGTACTTC.

The V gene is TRBV2, the J gene TRBJ2-7; TRBD2 agrees at 8 bases. CDR1 is SNHLY and CDR2 is FYNNEI in the germline V gene. V shed 0 bases, J shed 0 bases, and the junction held 1 base outside the gene matches. There are 15 residues in the CDR3. The DNA of the CDR3 is TGTGCCAGCAGTGAAGCCGGGACTAGCTCCTACGAGCAGTACTTC. This sequence encodes CASSEAGTSSYEQYF.